Shown below are 14 T cell receptor beta chains from a single sample sequenced in a study of T cell changes during pregnancy in multiple sclerosis. Profiling relied on immunoSEQ multiplex PCR, and the TCRdb table lists in-frame clones only, not all of them. Of 30,000 to 35,000 clones detected, about nine tenths appear once; the ten largest clones hold approximately 13%. The input for sequencing was CD8+ T cells from peripheral blood mononuclear cells, taken in the first trimester of pregnancy. The receptors derive from a female donor with multiple sclerosis, enrolled in a pregnancy study.

The rearrangement links TRBV6-4 to TRBJ2-1, with TRBD2 identical over 7 bases. The germline V gene encodes CDR1 MRHNA and CDR2 SNTAGT. The CDR3 runs 15 residues. The V and J ends lost 5 bases and 5 bases, in that order; junction bases with no gene match: 9. This CDR3 reads CASSPTSWGDNEQFF. The CDR3 DNA reads TGTGCCAGCAGTCCGACTAGCTGGGGTGACAATGAGCAGTTCTTC.

This chain joins TRBV7-8 and TRBJ1-2; TRBD1 aligns across 7 bases. Germline trimming cut 5 bases from V and 4 bases from J; bases unmatched to any gene: 7. The CDR3 length is 14 residues. Per germline, CDR1 SGHVS and CDR2 FQNEAQ. The CDR3: CASSPTQGTYGYTF. The CDR3 DNA is TGTGCCAGCAGCCCCACACAGGGGACCTATGGCTACACCTTC.

The rearrangement joins TRBV18 to TRBJ2-5; D may be TRBD2 (6 bases). Trimming cost V 1 base and J 5 bases, with 20 bases left between them. Germline values: CDR1 KGHSH, CDR2 LQKENI. The CDR3 extends over 17 amino acids. The CDR3, as DNA: TGTGCCAGCTCACCACAGGTTAGGGAGGCGGTCGAGGAGACCCAGTACTTC. It translates to CASSPQVREAVEETQYF. The whole variable domain, remainder taken from reference TRBV18 and TRBJ2-5, is NAGVMQNPRHLVRRRGQEARLRCSPMKGHSHVYWYRQLPEEGLKFMVYLQKENIIDESGMPKERFSAEFPKEGPSILRIQQVVRGDSAAYFCASSPQVREAVEETQYFGPGTRLLVL.

The gene calls are TRBV11-1 and TRBJ2-2, with D uncertain. V lost 8 bases and J 4 bases, leaving 8 bases between the germline ends. Looked up from germline, CDR1 is SGHAT and CDR2 is FQDESV (reference sequence). The CDR3 is made up of 12 amino acids. CDR3 coding DNA: TGTGCCAGCGGAAGAGGCACCGGGGAGCTGTTTTTT. Residues: CASGRGTGELFF.

The genes are TRBV4-1 and TRBJ1-6; D may be TRBD1 (5 bases). CDR1 and CDR2 (germline): MGHRA, YSYEKL. Trimming stripped 2 bases from V and 7 bases from J, with 9 bases between. The CDR3 is made up of 14 amino acids. The CDR3 here is CASSQQGANSPLHF. In DNA, the CDR3 is TGCGCCAGCAGCCAACAGGGCGCGAATTCACCCCTCCACTTT.

The rearrangement joins TRBV27 to TRBJ2-7; TRBD1 agrees at 7 bases. The V segment lost 8 bases and the J segment 0 bases; nucleotides outside the gene matches: 7. CDR3 length: 14 residues. Germline CDR1 reads MNHEY; CDR2 reads SMNVEV (reference sequence). The CDR3 region is CASGISGGSYEQYF. The CDR3 bases are TGTGCCAGCGGGATTTCAGGGGGCTCCTACGAGCAGTACTTC.

This rearrangement joins TRBV27 to TRBJ2-1; TRBD2 aligns across 15 bases. Germline lookup yields CDR1 MNHEY and CDR2 SMNVEV (reference sequence). The CDR3 extends over 15 amino acids. The ends lost 2 bases at V and 9 bases at J; junction bases unmatched: 2. The CDR3: CASSLGLAGGPEQFF. CDR3 nucleotide sequence: TGTGCCAGCAGTTTAGGACTAGCGGGAGGGCCTGAGCAGTTCTTC.

The rearrangement links TRBV2 to TRBJ1-1, with a weak D call TRBD1 (6 bases). CDR1 and CDR2 from the germline V gene are SNHLY and FYNNEI. The V gene lost 6 bases and the J gene lost 7 bases, with 12 bases spanning the gap. The CDR3 extends over 12 amino acids. The CDR3 DNA is TGTGCCAGCAGCGTGGACAGCCTTGAAGCTTTCTTT. Residues: CASSVDSLEAFF.

The genes are TRBV10-3 and TRBJ1-2; 7 nucleotides agree with TRBD1. V gave up 0 bases and J gave up 4 bases; unmatched junction bases: 8. Germline V gene lookup returns CDR1 ENHRY and CDR2 SYGVKD. This CDR3 region has 16 residues. This CDR3 reads CAISESQQGSSYGYTF. The DNA of the CDR3 is TGTGCCATCAGTGAGTCCCAACAGGGGTCCAGCTATGGCTACACCTTC.

The chain combines TRBV21-1 with TRBJ2-3; no check of the table's D call, TRBD2, against the DNA was made. TRBV21-1 is reported as a pseudogene. This CDR3 has 15 amino acids. The CDR3 here is CASSNIAGDPDTQYF. The CDR3 DNA is TGTGCCAGCAGCAACATAGCGGGAGACCCAGATACGCAGTATTTT.

The DNA for the CDR3 is TGTGCCAGCAGCGACAGACTATATGGCTACACCTTC. This encodes CASSDRLYGYTF. The V call is TRBV9, the J call TRBJ1-2, with D unresolved. Germline assignment: CDR1 SGDLS and CDR2 YYNGEE. Trimming cost V 3 bases and J 5 bases, with 8 bases left between them. This CDR3 is 12 amino acids long.

This clone occurred once. The sample contains more than one DNA sequence encoding this CDR3. The CDR3, as DNA: TGTGCCAGCAGTTTGAGAGGGACTGAAGCTTTCTTT. This translates into CASSLRGTEAFF. The chain combines TRBV28 with TRBJ1-1; D is unclear. Germline lookup yields CDR1 MDHEN and CDR2 SYDVKM. Deletions cut 3 bases from V and 5 bases from J, with 7 bases between. The CDR3 runs to 12 residues.

V is TRBV6-5 and J is TRBJ2-1; TRBD2 aligns across 8 bases. Germline V gene lookup returns CDR1 MNHEY and CDR2 SVGAGI. J gave up 0 bases and V 4 bases, and 2 bases lay outside the gene matches. The CDR3 sequence is 15 residues long. The chain's CDR3 is CASSLSGSSYNEQFF. The DNA of the CDR3 is TGTGCCAGCAGTTTAAGCGGGAGCTCCTACAATGAGCAGTTCTTC.

V gene TRBV7-2 combines with J gene TRBJ2-2, with TRBD1 matching over 8 bases. The germline V gene has CDR1 SGHTA and CDR2 FQGNSA. The J segment lost 3 bases and the V segment lost 4 bases, leaving 7 bases of the junction unmatched. The CDR3 length is 16 residues. The DNA of the CDR3 is TGTGCCAGCAGCTATGGGACAGGACCGTACACCGGGGAGCTGTTTTTT. It yields the protein CASSYGTGPYTGELFF.